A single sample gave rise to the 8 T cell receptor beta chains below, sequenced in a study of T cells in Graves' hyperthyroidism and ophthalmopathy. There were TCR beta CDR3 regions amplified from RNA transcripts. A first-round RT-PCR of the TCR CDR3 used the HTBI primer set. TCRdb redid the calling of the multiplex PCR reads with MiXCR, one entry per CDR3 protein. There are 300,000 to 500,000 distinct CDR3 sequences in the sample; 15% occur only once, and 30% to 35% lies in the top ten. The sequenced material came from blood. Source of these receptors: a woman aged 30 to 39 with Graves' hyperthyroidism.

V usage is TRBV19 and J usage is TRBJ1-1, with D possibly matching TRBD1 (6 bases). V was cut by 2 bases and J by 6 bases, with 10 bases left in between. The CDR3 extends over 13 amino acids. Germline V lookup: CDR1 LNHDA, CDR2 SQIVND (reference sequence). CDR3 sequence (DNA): TGTGCCAGTAGTATAAAGGGGGGAGCTGAAGCTTTCTTT. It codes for CASSIKGGAEAFF.

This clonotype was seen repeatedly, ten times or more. CDR3 nucleotide sequence: TGTGCCTGGAGACAGGGAGGAGATGAAAAACTGTTTTTT. Amino acids: CAWRQGGDEKLFF. The chain couples TRBV30 to TRBJ1-4; D is perhaps TRBD1 (6 bases). V was trimmed by 3 bases and J by 6 bases, leaving 11 bases between them. Germline V lookup: CDR1 GTSNPN, CDR2 SVGIG (reference sequence). The CDR3 runs 13 residues.

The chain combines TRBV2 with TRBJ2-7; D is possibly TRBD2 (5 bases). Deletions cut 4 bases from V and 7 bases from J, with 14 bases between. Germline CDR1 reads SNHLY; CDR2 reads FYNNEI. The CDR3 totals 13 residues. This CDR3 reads CASSGGETREQYF. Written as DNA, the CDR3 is TGTGCCAGCAGTGGTGGGGAGACAAGGGAGCAGTACTTC. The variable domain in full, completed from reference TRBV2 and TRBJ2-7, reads EPEVTQTPSHQVTQMGQEVILRCVPISNHLYFYWYRQILGQKVEFLVSFYNNEISEKSEIFDDQFSVERPDGSNFTLKIRSTKLEDSAMYFCASSGGETREQYFGPGTRLTVT.

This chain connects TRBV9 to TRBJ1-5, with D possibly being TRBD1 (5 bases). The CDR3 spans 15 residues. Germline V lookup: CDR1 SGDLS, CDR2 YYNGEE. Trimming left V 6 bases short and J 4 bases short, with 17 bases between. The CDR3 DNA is TGTGCCAGCAATCCTTCCGGGGCAGGGAATCAGCCCCAGCATTTT. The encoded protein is CASNPSGAGNQPQHF. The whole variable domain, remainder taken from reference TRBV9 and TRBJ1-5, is DSGVTQTPKHLITATGQRVTLRCSPRSGDLSVYWYQQSLDQGLQFLIQYYNGEERAKGNILERFSAQQFPDLHSELNLSSLELGDSALYFCASNPSGAGNQPQHFGDGTRLSIL.

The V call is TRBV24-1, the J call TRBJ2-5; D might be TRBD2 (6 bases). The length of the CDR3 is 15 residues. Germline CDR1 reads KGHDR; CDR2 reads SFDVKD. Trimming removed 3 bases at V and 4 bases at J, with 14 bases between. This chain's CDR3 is CATSDPSNGGETQYF. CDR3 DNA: TGTGCCACCAGTGATCCTAGTAACGGGGGAGAGACCCAGTACTTC.

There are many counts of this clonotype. The CDR3 DNA is TGTGCCAGCTCACCCGTAGCGAAGAGCTCCTACAATGAGCAGTTCTTC. Translation gives CASSPVAKSSYNEQFF. The rearrangement uses TRBV18 and TRBJ2-1, with D maybe TRBD2 (5 bases). The germline gives CDR1 KGHSH, CDR2 LQKENI. The V end was cut by 3 bases, the J end by 0 bases, with 12 bases between. CDR3 length equals 16 residues.

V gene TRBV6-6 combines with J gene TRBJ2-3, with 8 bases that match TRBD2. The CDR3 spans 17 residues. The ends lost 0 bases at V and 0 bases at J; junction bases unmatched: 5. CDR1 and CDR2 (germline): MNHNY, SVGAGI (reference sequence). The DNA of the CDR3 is TGTGCCAGCAGTTACTCGAGTAGCGGGGCTAGCACAGATACGCAGTATTTT. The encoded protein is CASSYSSSGASTDTQYF.

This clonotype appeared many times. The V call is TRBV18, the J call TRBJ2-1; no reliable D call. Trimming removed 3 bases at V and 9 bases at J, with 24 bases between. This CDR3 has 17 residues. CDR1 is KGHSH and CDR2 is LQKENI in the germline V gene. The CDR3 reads CASSPHPRVDDSGEQFF. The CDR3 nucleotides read TGTGCCAGCTCACCCCACCCCCGCGTGGACGACTCGGGTGAGCAGTTCTTC. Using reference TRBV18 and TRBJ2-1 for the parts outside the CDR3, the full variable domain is NAGVMQNPRHLVRRRGQEARLRCSPMKGHSHVYWYRQLPEEGLKFMVYLQKENIIDESGMPKERFSAEFPKEGPSILRIQQVVRGDSAAYFCASSPHPRVDDSGEQFFGPGTRLTVL.